The clone carrying this T cell receptor beta chain turned up a few times. The data are from a study of regulatory T cells in long-lasting Graves disease. Library construction for TCR beta used iRepertoire HTBI primers and Arm-PCR of CDR3 regions. Using its own MiXCR run on the multiplex PCR reads, TCRdb lists one record per CDR3 protein. The sample has a few hundred thousand distinct CDR3 sequences; roughly 25% are singletons. Time point indicated: persistent/refractory GD, antithyroid drugs over 5 years with positive TRAb. There was RNA extracted from PBMCs, and the TCR library was made from it. Per the germline V gene, CDR1 is SGDLS and CDR2 is YYNGEE. The V gene lost 2 bases and the J gene lost 4 bases, with 16 bases spanning the gap. The CDR3 totals 15 residues.

The specimen was peripheral blood mononuclear cells (PBMCs), collected when the disease was refractory, from a patient treated with antithyroid drugs. The source is a woman between 40 and 50 years old with Graves disease. This rearrangement joins TRBV9 to TRBJ2-7, with a possible D match to TRBD1 (6 bases). The CDR3 DNA is TGTGCCAGCAGCGTTGCAGGGGAGTCCCAGTACGAGCAGTACTTC. Its protein is CASSVAGESQYEQYF. The full variable domain, in which reference TRBV9 and TRBJ2-7 provide the parts outside the CDR3, is DSGVTQTPKHLITATGQRVTLRCSPRSGDLSVYWYQQSLDQGLQFLIQYYNGEERAKGNILERFSAQQFPDLHSELNLSSLELGDSALYFCASSVAGESQYEQYFGPGTRLTVT.